This T cell receptor (beta chain) is from a study of blood T cell repertoires in COVID-19. Study summary: Samples taken during acute and convalescent COVID-19 were collected in the United States, Italy and Spain. Nucleic acid was either cDNA or gDNA, and it came from T cells, B-cell-depleted T cells, or PBMCs.

Germline V gene lookup returns CDR1 SGHRS and CDR2 YFSETQ. With 4 bases clipped from V and 8 bases from J, the junction kept 7 bases outside the gene matches. The CDR3 loop spans 16 amino acids. In the source study's methods: The authors estimated nucleated cell counts from reference gene primer amplification. Only in-frame clones appear in the TCRdb table, and some are missing; sequencing was by immunoSEQ multiplex PCR. V, J and clone size are those of that table, while D and trimming were read from the DNA. The profile shows over 150,000 clones, about 79% of them singletons. The sample taken for sequencing was peripheral blood. J is TRBJ2-1 and V is TRBV5-1, with TRBD2 matching 15 bases. The receptor comes from a human donor in a cohort sampled during active COVID-19. This CDR3 reads CASSLSGLAGGDEQFF. In DNA form, the CDR3 reads TGCGCCAGCAGCCTGTCGGGACTAGCGGGAGGTGATGAGCAGTTCTTC.